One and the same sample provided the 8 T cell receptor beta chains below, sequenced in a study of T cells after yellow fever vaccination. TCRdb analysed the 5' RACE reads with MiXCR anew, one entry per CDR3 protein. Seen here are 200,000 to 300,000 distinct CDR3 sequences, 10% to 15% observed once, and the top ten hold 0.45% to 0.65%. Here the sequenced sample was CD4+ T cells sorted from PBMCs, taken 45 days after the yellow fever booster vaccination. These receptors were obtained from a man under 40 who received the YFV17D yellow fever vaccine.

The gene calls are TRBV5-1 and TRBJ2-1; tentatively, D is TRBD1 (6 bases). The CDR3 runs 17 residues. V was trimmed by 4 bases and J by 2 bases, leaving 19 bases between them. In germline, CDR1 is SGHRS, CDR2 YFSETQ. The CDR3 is CASSTSGTSSAYNEQFF. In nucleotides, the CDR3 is TGCGCCAGCAGCACCTCTGGGACATCCTCCGCCTACAATGAGCAGTTCTTC.

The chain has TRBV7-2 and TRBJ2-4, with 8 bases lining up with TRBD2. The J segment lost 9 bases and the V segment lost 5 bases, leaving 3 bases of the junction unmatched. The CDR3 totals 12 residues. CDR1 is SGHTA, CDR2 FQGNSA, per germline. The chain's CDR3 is CASSLSGGIQYF. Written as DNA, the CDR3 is TGTGCCAGCAGCCTCAGCGGGGGCATTCAGTACTTC.

The CDR3, as DNA: TGCGCCAGCAGCCCAAACCAGCGGGCCAGCTCCTACAATGAGCAGTTCTTC. Protein: CASSPNQRASSYNEQFF. The chain recombines TRBV5-1 with TRBJ2-1, with D possibly TRBD2 on 6 matching bases. CDR1 is SGHRS and CDR2 is YFSETQ in the germline V gene. V shed 4 bases and J shed 0 bases, with 17 bases lying between them. CDR3 length: 17 residues.

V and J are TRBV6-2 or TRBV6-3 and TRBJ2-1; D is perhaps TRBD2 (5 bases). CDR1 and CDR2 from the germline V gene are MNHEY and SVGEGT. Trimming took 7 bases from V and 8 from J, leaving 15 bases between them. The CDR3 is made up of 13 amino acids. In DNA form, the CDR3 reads TGTGCCAGCACTTCCCGAAGCGGCGATGAGCAGTTCTTC. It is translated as CASTSRSGDEQFF.

The CDR3 loop is CASSTGQSNVAYGYTF. The CDR3 region has the DNA TGTGCCAGCAGCACGGGACAGTCTAATGTTGCCTATGGCTACACCTTC. The chain couples TRBV5-4 to TRBJ1-2, with 7 positions matching TRBD1. The CDR3 extends over 16 amino acids. Losses at the gene ends were 4 bases for V and 4 bases for J; bases not matched to a gene: 13. CDR1 is SGHNT, CDR2 YYREEE, per germline (reference sequence).

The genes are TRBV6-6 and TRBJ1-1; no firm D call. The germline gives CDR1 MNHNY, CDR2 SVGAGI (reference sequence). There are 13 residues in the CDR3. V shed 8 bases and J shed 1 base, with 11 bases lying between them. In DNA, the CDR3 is TGTGCCAGCTTAAGACGTCCGAACACTGAAGCTTTCTTT. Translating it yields CASLRRPNTEAFF.

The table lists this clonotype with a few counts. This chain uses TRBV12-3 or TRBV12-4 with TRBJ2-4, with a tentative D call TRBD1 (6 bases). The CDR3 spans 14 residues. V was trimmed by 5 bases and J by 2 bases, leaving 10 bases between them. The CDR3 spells CASSHTGTKNIQYF. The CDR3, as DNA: TGTGCCAGCAGTCACACAGGGACCAAAAACATTCAGTACTTC.

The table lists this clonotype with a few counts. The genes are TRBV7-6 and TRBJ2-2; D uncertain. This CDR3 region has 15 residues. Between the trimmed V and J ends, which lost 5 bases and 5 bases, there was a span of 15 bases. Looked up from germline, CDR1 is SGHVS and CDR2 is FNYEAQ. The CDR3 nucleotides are TGTGCCAGCAGCCGTCAAGAGATCCGGACCGGGGAGCTGTTTTTT. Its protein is CASSRQEIRTGELFF.